These 15 T cell receptor beta chains originate from one sample sequenced in a study of response to subunit inactivated influenza vaccine. In TCRdb, the RT-PCR reads were re-called with MiXCR into one record per CDR3 protein. The table includes a few hundred thousand distinct CDR3 sequences, about 15% detected once. This specimen consisted of PBMCs from blood, obtained approximately 13 days after vaccination. The origin of the receptors is a man aged 45-65 years who received an inactivated influenza vaccine.

This clonotype occurred many times. This chain uses TRBV5-6 with TRBJ1-2; TRBD1 might be the D (5 bases). Germline loops: CDR1 SGHDT, CDR2 YYEEEE. Trimming took 0 bases from V and 0 from J, leaving 12 bases between them. The CDR3 totals 16 residues. The CDR3 is CASSLANGGTNYGYTF. As DNA, the CDR3 is TGTGCCAGCAGCTTGGCCAATGGGGGGACTAACTATGGCTACACCTTC.

This clonotype occurred a few times. The J gene is TRBJ2-1, the V gene TRBV20-1; 11 bases agree with TRBD2. J gave up 3 bases and V 3 bases, and 13 bases lay outside the gene matches. Germline CDR1 is DFQATT and CDR2 is SNEGSKA (reference sequence). The CDR3 consists of 18 residues. CDR3 DNA sequence: TGCAGTGCTAGGGCGACTAGCGGGGCCTCCGGTTTCTACAATGAGCAGTTCTTC. It translates to CSARATSGASGFYNEQFF.

The chain joins TRBV7-9 to TRBJ2-5; tentative D call: TRBD2 (7 bases). Looked up from germline, CDR1 is SEHNR and CDR2 is FQNEAQ (reference sequence). The CDR3 runs to 11 residues. Trimming shortened V by 11 bases and J by 5 bases, and 12 bases separated the two germline ends. The CDR3 region is CAGGGGETQYF. Written as DNA, the CDR3 is TGTGCCGGCGGGGGCGGGGAGACCCAGTACTTC.

There are many counts of this clonotype. The J gene is TRBJ2-5, the V gene TRBV12-3 or TRBV12-4; D remains ambiguous. V gave up 7 bases and J gave up 4 bases, with 13 bases separating them. This CDR3 region has 13 residues. The DNA of the CDR3 is TGTGCCAGCAAGCCCCGGTGGGTAGAGACCCAGTACTTC. The encoded protein is CASKPRWVETQYF.

The chain has TRBV2 and TRBJ2-3, with D hard to call. Trimming took off 7 bases at V and 6 bases at J, with 11 bases between the two ends. The CDR3 extends over 12 amino acids. Germline-derived CDR1 and CDR2 are SNHLY and FYNNEI. The CDR3 sequence is CASKKGLDTQYF. DNA of the CDR3: TGTGCCAGCAAAAAGGGCTTGGATACGCAGTATTTT.

There are a few counts of this clonotype. CDR3 amino acids: CASSIVRGSYTGELFF. In DNA form, the CDR3 reads TGTGCCAGTAGTATAGTTAGGGGGTCTTACACCGGGGAGCTGTTTTTT. The chain couples TRBV19 to TRBJ2-2; weak D call: TRBD1 (6 bases). The V and J ends lost 1 base and 3 bases respectively, with 12 bases between them. This CDR3 comprises 16 residues. In germline, CDR1 is LNHDA, CDR2 SQIVND (reference sequence). The full variable domain, completed using reference TRBV19 and TRBJ2-2, is DGGITQSPKYLFRKEGQNVTLSCEQNLNHDAMYWYRQDPGQGLRLIYYSQIVNDFQKGDIAEGYSVSREKKESFPLTVTSAQKNPTAFYLCASSIVRGSYTGELFFGEGSRLTVL.

This clonotype turned up a few times. V gene TRBV20-1 combines with J gene TRBJ2-7; 7 nucleotides match TRBD1. CDR3 length equals 11 residues. J gave up 6 bases and V 6 bases, and 5 bases lay outside the gene matches. Germline-derived CDR1 and CDR2 are DFQATT and SNEGSKA (reference sequence). CDR3 nucleotides: TGCAGTGCAGGACAGGTCGGCGAGCAGTACTTC. Protein: CSAGQVGEQYF.

This clonotype has more than one count but fewer than ten. This chain connects TRBV6-1 to TRBJ2-1; 10 nucleotides agree with TRBD2. The length of the CDR3 is 14 residues. V trimming: 8 bases; J trimming: 6 bases; junction bases outside the gene matches: 7. CDR1 MNHNS and CDR2 SASEGT come from the germline V gene. The CDR3 sequence is CASGSWTSGNEQFF. CDR3 coding DNA: TGTGCCAGCGGCTCGTGGACTAGCGGCAATGAGCAGTTCTTC.

This clonotype has a handful of counts. This chain connects TRBV7-2 to TRBJ2-3; 9 bases match TRBD2. Germline V gene sequence: CDR1 SGHTA, CDR2 FQGNSA. V lost 1 base, J lost 6 bases, and 5 bases stayed unmatched. The CDR3 consists of 15 residues. The CDR3 is CASSLGGGRGDTQYF. In DNA, the CDR3 is TGTGCCAGCAGCTTAGGGGGCGGGAGGGGGGATACGCAGTATTTT.

This clonotype was seen ten or more times. The chain is built from TRBV10-3 and TRBJ1-1; no firm D call. CDR1 ENHRY and CDR2 SYGVKD come from the germline V gene. CDR3 length equals 11 residues. Trimming stripped 0 bases from V and 10 bases from J, with 6 bases between. The CDR3 DNA is TGTGCCATCAGTGAGTCATCGGGAGCTTTCTTT. It specifies CAISESSGAFF.

The rearrangement joins TRBV15 to TRBJ1-4; D not certain. The CDR3 length is 14 residues. V lost 0 bases and J lost 3, with 5 bases in between. Germline V gene sequence: CDR1 LNHNV, CDR2 YYDKDF (reference sequence). The CDR3 nucleotides are TGTGCCACCAGCAGAGATCCCTCTAATGAAAAACTGTTTTTT. This codes for CATSRDPSNEKLFF.

This clonotype came up a few times. The chain joins TRBV4-1 to TRBJ2-7; no clear D gene. The CDR3 spans 16 residues. The ends were cut back, 4 bases at V and 0 bases at J, with 16 bases in the middle. Germline V gene sequence: CDR1 MGHRA, CDR2 YSYEKL. The CDR3 coding sequence is TGCGCCAGCAGCCGGTTCTCTATGGCGGCCTCCTACGAGCAGTACTTC. Translating it yields CASSRFSMAASYEQYF.

The chain links TRBV12-3 or TRBV12-4 to TRBJ2-7; D unresolved. V lost 6 bases to trimming and J lost 2 bases, with 17 bases between them. CDR3 size: 15 residues. CDR3 nucleotides: TGTGCCAGCAGCCGTCGGGCAGGCGTCGCCTACGAGCAGTACTTC. Amino acid sequence: CASSRRAGVAYEQYF.

CDR3: CAWTQHGGRADTQYF. In DNA form, the CDR3 reads TGTGCCTGGACCCAACACGGGGGGCGCGCAGATACGCAGTATTTT. The chain employs TRBV30 and TRBJ2-3; a weak D match, TRBD2 (7 bases). Trimming cost V 4 bases and J 4 bases, with 18 bases left between them. From germline, CDR1 is GTSNPN and CDR2 SVGIG (reference sequence). The CDR3 runs 15 residues.

This clonotype was picked up one time. This chain connects TRBV2 to TRBJ2-7, with 9 bases identical to TRBD1. Germline loops: CDR1 SNHLY, CDR2 FYNNEI. The CDR3 extends over 14 amino acids. Unmatched junction bases numbered 8, after V lost 6 bases and J lost 5 bases. The CDR3 spells CASSKGQGLDEQYF. CDR3 coding DNA: TGTGCCAGCAGCAAGGGACAGGGTCTCGACGAGCAGTACTTC.